The clone carrying this TCR beta chain was detected only a few times. Its antigen remains unknown. These data belong to a study of T cell repertoires in cytomegalovirus infection. Study in general: Epitope selection comprised recently identified HLA-C-restricted CMV epitopes and well-studied HLA-B-restricted CMV epitopes. Indicated by public TCR beta signatures were CMV infection and matching HLA type. Study findings and constraints: CMV carriers having the relevant HLA were flagged by cumulative public TCR beta family frequency. The ex vivo response showed dominance by HLA-C-restricted CMV-specific TCR beta clonotypes.

CDR3 length: 16 amino acids. CDR1 is MDHEN, CDR2 SYDVKM, per germline. V trimming: 7 bases; J trimming: 1 base; junction bases outside the gene matches: 8. Each CDR3 protein is one row after TCRdb ran MiXCR on the reads. The sample shows some 310,000 distinct CDR3 sequences, roughly 25% of them seen only once. Here the sequenced sample was cultured PBMCs, taken from culture after CMV antigen stimulation. The sequence came from a human donor in good health (CMV status not recorded). Some clones in this sample may be carry-over from other donors' samples. The rearrangement uses TRBV28 and TRBJ2-5; 11 nucleotides match TRBD2. The CDR3, as DNA: TGTGCCAGCACGCGACCTAGCGGGAGGCCCCAAGAGACCCAGTACTTC. Translated: CASTRPSGRPQETQYF.